This note documents a single T cell receptor (beta chain) sequence. Its antigen is not known. The data originate from a study of glioma-infiltrating T cells. The iRepertoire nested amplicon-rescue multiplex PCR amplified TCR alpha and beta CDR3s from RNA. One-step reverse transcription and amplification started from approximately 100-400 ng of tissue mRNA or PBMC total RNA. One entry per CDR3 protein results from TCRdb running MiXCR on the multiplex PCR reads. The sample yields around 130,000 distinct CDR3 sequences, approximately 26% seen once. Trimming stripped 1 base from V and 7 bases from J, with 11 bases between. Germline V lookup: CDR1 GTSNPN, CDR2 SVGIG (reference sequence). The CDR3 covers 13 residues. Overall study findings and caveats: Very few CDR3 sequences were shared between tissue and blood. Non-neoplastic patients had below-expected tissue-blood divergence, while all gliomas exceeded expectation.

V is TRBV30 and J is TRBJ2-1; D is unclear. Sequenced sample: glioma tissue, nonneoplastic brain tissue, or PBMCs (not recorded which). The origin of this receptor is a human donor with low-grade glioma or glioblastoma, undergoing nonglioma brain surgery, or in good health (not recorded which). The CDR3 DNA reads as TGTGCCTGGAGTGCGGAACTGGGGAATGAGCAGTTCTTC. Encoded protein: CAWSAELGNEQFF.